This paragraph covers one TCR beta chain sequence. These data are taken from a study of blood T cell repertoires in COVID-19. Study as a whole: Samples representing acute and convalescent COVID-19 were sourced from the United States, Italy and Spain. PBMCs, B-cell-depleted T cells, or T cells provided the cDNA or gDNA that made up the material.

Per the authors' pipeline: The authors estimated nucleated cell counts from reference gene primer amplification. The protocol was immunoSEQ multiplex PCR, while the TCRdb copy is restricted to in-frame clones and leaves out a portion. From that table come the V and J calls and clone size; the DNA was used to work out D and trimming. The top ten hold around 1.5% of the sample, which has about 410,000 clones, 89% seen once. After removal of 2 bases from V and 8 bases from J, the junction contained 8 bases not matched to a gene. Germline lookup yields CDR1 MNHEY and CDR2 SVGAGI. This CDR3 contains 15 residues. Enrolment of Seattle patients took place during active infection, and they were followed longitudinally.

The receptor's source is a woman in her thirties or forties with COVID-19, enrolled during active disease. Sample: peripheral blood. The gene calls are TRBV6-5 and TRBJ1-4; 7 nucleotides match TRBD1. CDR3: CASSYTQGVGEKLFF. In DNA, the CDR3 is TGTGCCAGCAGTTACACCCAGGGGGTCGGGGAAAAACTGTTTTTT.